The source of this TCR beta chain is a study of T cells in Graves' hyperthyroidism and ophthalmopathy. Template material for amplifying TCR beta CDR3 regions consisted of RNA transcripts. HTBI primers were used for first-round RT-PCR of the TCR CDR3. One entry per CDR3 protein, called by TCRdb with MiXCR from the multiplex PCR reads. The sample contains roughly 530,000 distinct CDR3 sequences, about a sixth of which appear only once. The CDR3 is 15 amino acids. The V gene's germline CDR1 is DFQATT and CDR2 SNEGSKA (reference sequence). Trimming at V came to 0 bases and at J to 1 base, leaving 3 bases not matched to a gene. Clinical symptoms, serum thyroxine and TRAb, thyroid ultrasound and orbital computed tomography were used for the diagnoses.

The clonotype comes from a young woman with Graves' ophthalmopathy. The chain is built from TRBV20-1 and TRBJ2-3, with TRBD2 identical over 8 bases. Sequencing was performed on blood. Here the CDR3 reads CSARETLAGTDTQYF. CDR3 bases: TGCAGTGCTAGAGAGACACTAGCGGGCACAGATACGCAGTATTTT.